The 14 T cell receptor beta chains below all came from one sample that was sequenced in a study of blood T cells in healthy people across ages. The use of a sample-barcoded 5' primer and a J-beta primer mix characterized a second PCR of about 7 to 12 cycles. MiXCR was run by TCRdb on the 5' RACE reads, yielding one entry per CDR3 protein. The sample shows some 370,000 distinct CDR3 sequences, about half of them seen only once. Sequencing was done on a sample of blood. Source of these receptors: a man aged 55 to 69 in good health.

This clonotype appeared a few times. The V and J genes are TRBV5-1 and TRBJ2-3, with TRBD2 as a possible D gene (5 bases). Germline CDR1 and CDR2: SGHRS and YFSETQ. The CDR3 contains 14 residues. Trimming cost V 4 bases and J 2 bases, with 11 bases left between them. The CDR3 bases are TGCGCCAGCAGCCACACCGGGGACACAGATACGCAGTATTTT. Translation gives CASSHTGDTDTQYF.

On this clonotype: The junction differs from germline at one of its ends, possibly a read error. This chain links TRBV10-3 with TRBJ2-3; D gene uncertain. CDR3 size: 12 residues. Germline CDR1 and CDR2: ENHRY and SYGVKD. The chain's CDR3 is CAVSYLRDTQYF. CDR3 coding DNA: TGTGCCGTCAGTTACCTACGGGATACGCAGTATTTT.

The V gene is TRBV20-1, the J gene TRBJ1-2; no clear D. V was cut by 0 bases and J by 5 bases, with 7 bases left in between. The germline gives CDR1 DFQATT, CDR2 SNEGSKA (reference sequence). This CDR3 has 12 residues. For the CDR3, the DNA is TGCAGTGCTAGAGAGGGTGGTTATGGCTACACCTTC. Its translation: CSAREGGYGYTF.

A few counts support this clonotype. The chain has TRBV29-1 and TRBJ2-5; D is uncertain. CDR1 and CDR2 from the germline V gene are SQVTM and ANQGSEA. This CDR3 is 14 amino acids long. V was pared by 0 bases and J by 4 bases, with 12 bases between. CDR3 nucleotides: TGCAGCGTTGAAGAGGAATTGGGGTTAGAGACCCAGTACTTC. Translating gives CSVEEELGLETQYF.

The chain couples TRBV6-2 or TRBV6-3 to TRBJ2-7; D not certain. Germline CDR1 and CDR2: MNHEY and SVGEGT. The CDR3 length is 13 residues. Trimming cost V 4 bases and J 2 bases, with 9 bases left between them. The CDR3 sequence is CASSFGKTYEQYF. CDR3 DNA sequence: TGTGCCAGCAGTTTTGGGAAAACCTACGAGCAGTACTTC.

This chain connects TRBV7-9 to TRBJ2-6; 7 nucleotides line up with TRBD1. The V segment lost 7 bases and the J segment 0 bases; nucleotides outside the gene matches: 9. The CDR3 is 17 residues long. Looked up from germline, CDR1 is SEHNR and CDR2 is FQNEAQ (reference sequence). CDR3 protein: CASIQTGRGSGANVLTF. The CDR3 DNA reads as TGTGCCAGCATCCAGACAGGGCGAGGCTCTGGGGCCAACGTCCTGACTTTC.

This rearrangement joins TRBV7-2 to TRBJ2-1, with 9 bases aligning to TRBD2. V trimming: 9 bases; J trimming: 9 bases; junction bases outside the gene matches: 12. Germline V lookup: CDR1 SGHTA, CDR2 FQGNSA. The length of the CDR3 is 14 residues. Written as DNA, the CDR3 is TGTGCCAGTACTGTGGCGGGGGGGCTTGGTGAGCAGTTCTTC. Its protein is CASTVAGGLGEQFF.

The V and J genes are TRBV4-2 and TRBJ1-1, with D unclear. The V end lost 0 bases, the J end lost 11 bases, and 10 bases lay between the germline ends. Germline CDR1 LGHNA, CDR2 YNFKEQ. This CDR3 contains 12 residues. CDR3 amino acids: CASSQDSRAAFF. DNA of the CDR3: TGTGCCAGCAGCCAAGACAGTCGGGCGGCTTTCTTT.

This sequence joins TRBV27 and TRBJ2-7; tentatively, D is TRBD1 or TRBD2 (5 bases each). The CDR3 is 15 residues long. Germline CDR1 is MNHEY and CDR2 is SMNVEV (reference sequence). V shed 0 bases and J shed 0 bases, with 9 bases lying between them. Here the CDR3 DNA reads TGTGCCAGCAGTTTATCCCCGGGGCCCTCCTACGAGCAGTACTTC. Protein sequence: CASSLSPGPSYEQYF.

The CDR3 spells CASSQSQEETQYF. The CDR3 region has the DNA TGTGCCAGCAGCCAGTCCCAAGAAGAGACCCAGTACTTC. The chain has TRBV7-2 and TRBJ2-5; D is unresolved. This CDR3 is built from 13 residues. V dropped 5 bases and J dropped 3 bases, with 10 bases sitting between them. Per germline, CDR1 SGHTA and CDR2 FQGNSA.

The CDR3 loop reads CASSQDVGTGVNLHYEQYF. The CDR3 region has the DNA TGCGCCAGCAGCCAAGATGTAGGGACAGGGGTGAACCTGCACTACGAGCAGTACTTC. The V and J genes are TRBV4-3 and TRBJ2-7, with 10 bases lining up with TRBD1. J gave up 3 bases and V 0 bases, and 14 bases lay outside the gene matches. The CDR3 loop spans 19 amino acids. Germline loops: CDR1 LGHNA, CDR2 YSLEER.

Here the CDR3 reads CASSGPFQETQYF. CDR3 bases: TGTGCCAGCAGCGGGCCGTTCCAAGAGACCCAGTACTTC. This chain links TRBV7-9 with TRBJ2-5; D call uncertain. CDR3 size: 13 residues. The germline V gene has CDR1 SEHNR and CDR2 FQNEAQ (reference sequence). Trimming cost V 5 bases and J 1 base, with 8 bases left between them.

CDR3 sequence (DNA): TGCAGTGCTATAACGAGCGGGGCGAAGACGGGAACCCAGTACTTC. It specifies CSAITSGAKTGTQYF. The rearrangement joins TRBV20-1 to TRBJ2-5; 7 bases are shared with TRBD2. The CDR3 loop spans 15 amino acids. V gave up 4 bases and J gave up 8 bases; unmatched junction bases: 16. CDR1 is DFQATT and CDR2 is SNEGSKA in the germline V gene (reference sequence).

This clonotype was seen only a few times. The chain joins TRBV20-1 to TRBJ2-5; 7 bases line up with TRBD2. CDR1 and CDR2 (germline): DFQATT, SNEGSKA (reference sequence). J lost 11 bases, V lost 6 bases, and 18 bases had no gene match. The CDR3 consists of 14 residues. As DNA, the CDR3 is TGCAGTGCAGAAGAGCGGGAATTGATTAGTGAGCAGTACTTC. It translates to CSAEERELISEQYF.